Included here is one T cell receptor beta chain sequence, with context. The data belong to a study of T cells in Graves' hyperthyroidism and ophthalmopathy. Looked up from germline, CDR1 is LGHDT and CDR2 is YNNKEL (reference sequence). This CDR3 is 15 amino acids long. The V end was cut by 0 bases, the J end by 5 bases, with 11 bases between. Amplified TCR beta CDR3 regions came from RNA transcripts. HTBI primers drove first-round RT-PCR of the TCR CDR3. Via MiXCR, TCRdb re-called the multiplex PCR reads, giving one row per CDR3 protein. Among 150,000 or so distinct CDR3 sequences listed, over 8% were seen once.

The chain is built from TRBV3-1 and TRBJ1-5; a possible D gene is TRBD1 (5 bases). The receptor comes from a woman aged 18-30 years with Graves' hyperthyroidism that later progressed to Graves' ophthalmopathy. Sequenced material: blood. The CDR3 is CASSQDAGQYQPQHF. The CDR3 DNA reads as TGTGCCAGCAGCCAAGATGCAGGGCAGTATCAGCCCCAGCATTTT.